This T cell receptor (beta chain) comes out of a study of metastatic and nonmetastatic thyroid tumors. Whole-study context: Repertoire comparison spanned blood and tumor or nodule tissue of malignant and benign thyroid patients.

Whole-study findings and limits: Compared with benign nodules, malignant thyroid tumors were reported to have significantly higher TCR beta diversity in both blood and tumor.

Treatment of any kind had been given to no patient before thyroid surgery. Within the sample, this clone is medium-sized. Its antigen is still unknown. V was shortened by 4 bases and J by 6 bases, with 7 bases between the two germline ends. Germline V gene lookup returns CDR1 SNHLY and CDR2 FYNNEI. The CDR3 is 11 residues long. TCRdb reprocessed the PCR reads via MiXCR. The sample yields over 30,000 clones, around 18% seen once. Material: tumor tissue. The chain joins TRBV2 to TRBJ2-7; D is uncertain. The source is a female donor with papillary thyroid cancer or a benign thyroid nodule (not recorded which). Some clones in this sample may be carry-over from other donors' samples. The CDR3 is CASSVGVEQYF. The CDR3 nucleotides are TGTGCCAGCAGTGTTGGGGTCGAGCAGTACTTC.